This T cell receptor (beta chain) was observed in a study of blood T cell repertoires in COVID-19. Exposed study participants had met a COVID-19 case within 2 weeks before entry. Measured with immunoSEQ multiplex PCR; TCRdb has only the in-frame clones, and not every one. The sample holds a few hundred thousand clones, 70% to 90% seen once. This sequence was found in a woman aged 18 to 35 who had been exposed to COVID-19. The sample was PBMCs or T cells enriched from blood (not recorded which).

CDR3: CASSVSGTRNYEQYF. The CDR3 nucleotides are TGTGCCAGCAGCGTATCCGGGACTAGGAACTACGAGCAGTACTTC. The rearrangement joins TRBV9 to TRBJ2-7, with 8 bases aligning to TRBD2. This CDR3 comprises 15 residues. J lost 3 bases, V lost 1 base, and 6 bases had no gene match. Germline CDR1 reads SGDLS; CDR2 reads YYNGEE.